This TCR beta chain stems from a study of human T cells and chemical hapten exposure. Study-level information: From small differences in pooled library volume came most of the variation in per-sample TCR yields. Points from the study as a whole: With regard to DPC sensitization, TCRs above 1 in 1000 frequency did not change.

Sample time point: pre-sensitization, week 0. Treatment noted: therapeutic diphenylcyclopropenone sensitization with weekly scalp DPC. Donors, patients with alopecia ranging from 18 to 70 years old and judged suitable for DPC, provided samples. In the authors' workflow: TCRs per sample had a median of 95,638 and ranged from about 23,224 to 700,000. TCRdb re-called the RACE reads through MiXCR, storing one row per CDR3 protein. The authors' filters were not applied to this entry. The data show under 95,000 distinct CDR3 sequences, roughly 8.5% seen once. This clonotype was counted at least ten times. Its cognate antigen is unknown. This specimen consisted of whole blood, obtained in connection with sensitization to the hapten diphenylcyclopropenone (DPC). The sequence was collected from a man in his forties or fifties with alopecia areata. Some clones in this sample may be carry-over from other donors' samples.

As DNA, the CDR3 is TGTGCCAGCAGCTACTCAGACATTCCCAATCAGCCCCAGCATTTT. It codes for CASSYSDIPNQPQHF. V gene TRBV12-3 or TRBV12-4 combines with J gene TRBJ1-5, with unresolved D. The CDR3 length is 15 residues. Trimming removed 6 bases at V and 3 bases at J, with 15 bases between.